This T cell receptor beta chain derives from a study of shared clonotypes between healthy human individuals. Positive CCR7 selection of CD45RO-negative cells yielded the naive CD8 cells, and terminally differentiated effector memory CD45RA+ cells were excluded. In the source study's methods: ImmunoSEQ sequences covered only the junction and lacked quality scores; filtering therefore differed. Sequenced by immunoSEQ multiplex PCR; TCRdb stores in-frame clones only, minus some. V, J and clone size reflect that table, while D and trimming were determined from the DNA. The sample consists of roughly 2,000,000 clones, about 93% of them appearing once. Sequenced material: naive CD8+ T cells from PBMCs. The sequence was obtained from a man between 18 and 35 years old in good health. Some clones in this sample may be carry-over from other donors' samples.

The CDR3: CASSLGPGETQYF. The CDR3 DNA reads as TGTGCCAGCAGCTTAGGCCCCGGAGAAACGCAGTATTTT. The chain joins TRBV7-8 to TRBJ2-3; no firm D call. The CDR3 length is 13 residues. Germline CDR1 and CDR2: SGHVS and FQNEAQ. V lost 1 base to trimming and J lost 9 bases, with 11 bases between them. Full variable domain (remainder filled in from reference TRBV7-8 and TRBJ2-3): GAGVSQSPRYKVAKRGQDVALRCDPISGHVSLFWYQQALGQGPEFLTYFQNEAQLDKSGLPSDRFFAERPEGSVSTLKIQRTQQEDSAVYLCASSLGPGETQYFGPGTRLTVL.